The rows below give T cell receptor beta chains drawn from one sample of a study of blood T cell repertoires in COVID-19. Profiled with immunoSEQ multiplex PCR; TCRdb holds only in-frame clones, not every one. The sample carries approximately 93,000 clones, around 72% recorded once. Sequenced material: peripheral blood. These TCRs come from a woman aged 80 or over with acute or convalescent COVID-19. Both conserved end residues are part of each CDR3. A D gene is named only where the DNA matches it firmly. Only some rows state a clone size, as once, few, many or a class for expanded clones.

TRBV27	.	.	TRBJ1-6	CASSLMPTNNSPLHF	TGTGCCAGCAGTTTAATGCCGACTAATAATTCACCCCTCCACTTT
TRBV19	many	TRBD1	TRBJ2-4	CASSTPGGRNIQYF	TGTGCCAGTAGTACCCCAGGGGGCCGGAACATTCAGTACTTC
TRBV7-9	many	.	TRBJ1-1	CASSLVGVAGTEAFF	TGTGCCAGCAGCTTAGTAGGGGTAGCGGGCACTGAAGCTTTCTTT
TRBV14	.	.	TRBJ1-2	CASSPYSLDRSYGYTF	TGTGCCAGCAGCCCTTACTCCTTAGACAGGTCCTATGGCTACACCTTC
TRBV7-3	.	.	TRBJ1-1	CASSLRGWDTEGRYTEAFF	TGTGCCAGCAGCTTACGCGGTTGGGACACCGAGGGTCGGTACACTGAAGCTTTCTTT
TRBV6-6	.	.	TRBJ2-1	CASSYGENEQFF	TGTGCCAGCAGTTACGGAGAAAATGAGCAGTTCTTC
TRBV3-1/TRBV3-2	few	.	TRBJ1-3	CASSQDRVSGNTIYF	TGTGCCAGCAGCCAAGACAGGGTCTCTGGAAACACCATATATTTT
TRBV19	few	.	TRBJ1-2	CASSITDGYTF	TGTGCCAGTAGTATAACTGATGGCTACACCTTC
TRBV4-3	.	.	TRBJ1-4	CASSQDLAPTSSNEKLFF	TGCGCCAGCAGCCAAGATCTTGCGCCGACATCTTCTAATGAAAAACTGTTTTTT
TRBV5-4	.	TRBD1	TRBJ2-7	CASSPRTGGGEQYF	TGTGCCAGCAGCCCGCGGACAGGGGGCGGCGAGCAGTACTTC
TRBV14	few	.	TRBJ2-5	CASAFVGGATQYF	TGTGCCAGCGCCTTTGTCGGGGGTGCGACCCAGTACTTC
TRBV11-1	.	.	TRBJ2-3	CASSQNPSGTQYF	TGTGCCAGCAGCCAAAATCCTTCGGGTACGCAGTATTTT
TRBV7-2	.	.	TRBJ1-1	CASSSGGGAEAFF	TGTGCCAGCAGCTCCGGCGGGGGAGCTGAAGCTTTCTTT
TRBV4-2	.	TRBD2	TRBJ2-5	CASSQGRLAEDQETQYF	TGTGCCAGCAGCCAAGGACGACTAGCGGAGGACCAAGAGACCCAGTACTTC
TRBV19	once	TRBD1	TRBJ2-1	CASSIDPGQPHEQFF	TGTGCCAGTAGTATAGATCCGGGACAGCCCCATGAGCAGTTCTTC
TRBV15	.	.	TRBJ2-5	CATSRGTGETQYF	TGTGCCACCAGCAGAGGCACCGGGGAGACCCAGTACTTC
TRBV28	.	.	TRBJ1-4	CASVEGARGEKLFF	TGTGCCAGTGTGGAAGGGGCGCGGGGTGAAAAACTGTTTTTT
TRBV6-2/TRBV6-3	.	TRBD1	TRBJ2-5	CASSFPLLGTGRGETQYF	TGTGCCAGCAGTTTTCCCCTTTTGGGGACAGGGAGGGGAGAGACCCAGTACTTC
TRBV4-3	.	TRBD2	TRBJ2-7	CASSQFPAGGYEQYF	TGCGCCAGCAGCCAGTTCCCAGCGGGGGGTTACGAGCAGTACTTC
TRBV7-9	.	.	TRBJ1-1	CASSLAGRGTEAFF	TGTGCCAGCAGCTTAGCAGGGCGAGGGACTGAAGCTTTCTTT
TRBV23-1	.	.	TRBJ2-7	CASTRGLSSYEQYF	TGCGCCAGTACCCGCGGCCTAAGCTCCTACGAGCAGTACTTC
TRBV7-9	.	.	TRBJ1-1	CASSSRTAHLEAFF	TGTGCCAGCAGCTCTAGGACAGCCCATCTTGAAGCTTTCTTT
TRBV7-2	.	.	TRBJ1-5	CASSFRDTNQPQHF	TGTGCCAGCAGCTTTAGGGACACCAATCAGCCCCAGCATTTT
TRBV30	.	TRBD1	TRBJ1-2	CASTGTLDFTF	TGTGCCTCGACAGGGACTCTTGATTTCACCTTC
TRBV3-1/TRBV3-2	.	TRBD2	TRBJ2-5	CASSQGQAGGLKRETQYF	TGTGCCAGCAGCCAAGGACAAGCGGGGGGTCTAAAGAGGGAGACCCAGTACTTC
TRBV24-1	once	TRBD1	TRBJ2-3	CATSSRPGTGSTDTQYF	TGTGCCACCAGTTCACGTCCCGGGACAGGGAGCACAGATACGCAGTATTTT
TRBV18	.	TRBD2	TRBJ2-3	CASSPGTSGGTDTQYF	TGTGCCAGCTCACCAGGGACTAGCGGGGGGACAGATACGCAGTATTTT
TRBV6-2/TRBV6-3	.	TRBD1	TRBJ2-1	CASSYSRGHEQFF	TGTGCCAGCAGTTATTCCAGGGGGCATGAGCAGTTCTTC
TRBV18	.	TRBD1	TRBJ1-2	CASSPGQETYGYTF	TGTGCCAGCTCACCAGGACAGGAGACCTATGGCTACACCTTC
TRBV5-4	.	.	TRBJ2-2	CASSLGARQTSGELFF	TGTGCCAGCAGCTTGGGTGCCAGACAAACCTCCGGGGAGCTGTTTTTT
TRBV21-1	many	.	TRBJ1-4	CASSKDLQGASVREKLFF	TGTGCCAGCAGCAAAGATCTTCAGGGGGCGAGTGTGCGTGAAAAACTGTTTTTT
TRBV30	few	TRBD1	TRBJ1-3	CAWSTGTGGSSSGNTIYF	TGTGCCTGGAGTACCGGGACAGGGGGTTCTAGCTCTGGAAACACCATATATTTT
TRBV2	.	TRBD2	TRBJ2-5	CASSEARVAGGHGETQYF	TGTGCCAGCAGTGAAGCGAGGGTAGCGGGGGGGCATGGAGAGACCCAGTACTTC
TRBV5-1	.	TRBD2	TRBJ2-1	CASSFGLAGYNEQFF	TGCGCCAGCAGCTTCGGGCTAGCGGGCTACAATGAGCAGTTCTTC
TRBV28	.	TRBD1	TRBJ2-5	CASSFLQGAVETQYF	TGTGCCAGCAGTTTTTTACAGGGGGCCGTCGAGACCCAGTACTTC
TRBV6-5	few	.	TRBJ1-1	CASSYSRATEAFF	TGTGCCAGCAGTTACTCGAGGGCCACTGAAGCTTTCTTT
TRBV28	.	TRBD1	TRBJ1-1	CASSQTPAGGWKTEAFF	TGTGCCAGCAGCCAGACCCCTGCAGGGGGCTGGAAAACTGAAGCTTTCTTT
TRBV15	.	TRBD2	TRBJ2-5	CATSRGTSGVQETQYF	TGTGCCACCAGCAGGGGGACTAGCGGGGTTCAAGAGACCCAGTACTTC
TRBV19	few	.	TRBJ2-2	CASSPTEDSPGELFF	TGTGCCAGTAGTCCTACCGAGGACTCGCCCGGGGAGCTGTTTTTT
TRBV7-3	.	.	TRBJ1-6	CASSFDSSWSSPLHF	TGTGCCAGCAGCTTTGACTCCTCATGGAGTTCACCCCTCCACTTT
TRBV5-6	.	.	TRBJ1-4	CASSPIATNEKLFF	TGTGCCAGCAGCCCTATTGCAACTAATGAAAAACTGTTTTTT
TRBV4-1	once	TRBD2	TRBJ2-7	CASSQESVLSGGSFSYEQYF	TGCGCCAGCAGCCAAGAATCGGTCTTAAGCGGGGGGAGTTTCTCCTACGAGCAGTACTTC
TRBV4-3	few	TRBD2	TRBJ2-4	CASSQELAGAAGAKNIQYF	TGCGCCAGCAGCCAAGAGCTAGCGGGGGCCGCCGGAGCCAAAAACATTCAGTACTTC
TRBV19	few	.	TRBJ1-2	CASSTGTTSQFYGYTF	TGTGCCAGTAGTACCGGGACTACGTCTCAATTCTATGGCTACACCTTC
TRBV3-1/TRBV3-2	.	TRBD2	TRBJ2-3	CASSQGAGGGTDTQYF	TGTGCCAGCAGCCAAGGAGCGGGGGGGGGCACAGATACGCAGTATTTT
TRBV6-2/TRBV6-3	few	.	TRBJ1-5	CASSYIRGGQPQHF	TGTGCCAGCAGTTACATCAGGGGTGGTCAGCCCCAGCATTTT
TRBV28	.	.	TRBJ1-2	CASSSSGDGNTF	TGTGCCAGCAGTTCGTCAGGGGATGGAAACACCTTC
TRBV13	.	.	TRBJ2-7	CASSAYGPSYEQYF	TGTGCCAGCAGCGCATACGGTCCATCCTACGAGCAGTACTTC
TRBV7-2	once	.	TRBJ2-7	CASSPTRQDSVTYEQYF	TGTGCCAGCAGTCCAACGCGACAAGACAGCGTTACCTACGAGCAGTACTTC
TRBV12-3/TRBV12-4	.	.	TRBJ2-1	CASSLGGGGPLF	TGTGCCAGCAGTTTGGGTGGCGGGGGCCCCCTCTTC
TRBV18	few	.	TRBJ1-1	CASYSNTEAFF	TGTGCCAGCTACTCTAACACTGAAGCTTTCTTT
TRBV6-5	.	TRBD1	TRBJ1-2	CASSLTGGLDYGYTF	TGTGCCAGCAGTCTCACAGGGGGCCTTGACTATGGCTACACCTTC
TRBV19	many	.	TRBJ1-1	CASSPDKGAEAFF	TGTGCCAGTAGTCCCGACAAAGGGGCTGAAGCTTTCTTT
TRBV11-3	few	.	TRBJ2-5	CASSFGNQETQYF	TGTGCCAGCAGCTTCGGGAACCAAGAGACCCAGTACTTC
TRBV9	.	TRBD1	TRBJ1-2	CASSASPLRDSDDGYTF	TGTGCCAGCAGCGCCTCTCCTCTCCGGGACAGCGACGATGGCTACACCTTC